Below, 25 T cell receptor beta chains from the same sample are listed, as sequenced in a study of Ad26.COV2.S vaccination and SARS-CoV-2 variants. The treatment was: some 19 received Ad26.COV2.S at low or high dose, single or two shots; about five received placebo; per-sample allocation not given. Sampling was done on day 63 after the first vaccine or placebo injection. Clones were sequenced by immunoSEQ multiplex PCR, and TCRdb holds only the in-frame ones, with some missing. This sample has roughly 250,000 clones, with around 88% found just once. The sample was peripheral blood, taken in a trial of Ad26.COV2.S vaccine versus placebo. The source of these receptors is a person between 18 and 65 years old who received the Ad26.COV2.S COVID-19 vaccine or a placebo.

The J gene is TRBJ1-5, the V gene TRBV7-8, with TRBD1 identical over 7 bases. With V trimmed by 5 bases and J by 5 bases, 6 bases remained unmatched. Germline-derived CDR1 and CDR2 are SGHVS and FQNEAQ. This CDR3 spans 14 amino acids. Here the CDR3 DNA reads TGTGCCAGCAGCCATGACAGGGTGGATCAGCCCCAGCATTTT. Translation: CASSHDRVDQPQHF.

CDR3 sequence reads: CASSVGQGTSYEQYF. CDR3 DNA: TGTGCCAGCAGCGTAGGACAGGGGACCTCCTACGAGCAGTACTTC. The chain employs TRBV9 and TRBJ2-7; 8 bases align to TRBD1. The junction had 2 bases not matched to a gene; V was cut back by 0 bases and J by 0 bases. This CDR3 comprises 15 residues. Germline V gene lookup returns CDR1 SGDLS and CDR2 YYNGEE.

This clone was detected only once. V is TRBV4-3 and J is TRBJ2-3; the match to TRBD1 covers 8 bases. V gave up 4 bases and J gave up 10 bases; unmatched junction bases: 13. Germline values: CDR1 LGHNA, CDR2 YSLEER. The CDR3 has 15 amino acids. CDR3 sequence reads: CASSLRDRRKEAQYF. CDR3 DNA: TGCGCCAGCAGCCTCCGGGACAGGCGGAAGGAGGCGCAGTATTTT.

The genes are TRBV5-4 and TRBJ1-2; 10 positions match TRBD1. V lost 4 bases, J lost 5 bases, and 11 bases stayed unmatched. The CDR3 consists of 16 residues. From germline, CDR1 is SGHNT and CDR2 YYREEE (reference sequence). This chain's CDR3 is CASSSPGTGVYYGYTF. The DNA for the CDR3 is TGTGCCAGCAGCAGCCCCGGGACAGGGGTTTATTATGGCTACACCTTC.

V gene TRBV6-5 combines with J gene TRBJ1-6; D is uncertain. V lost 3 bases and J lost 7, with 10 bases in between. CDR3 length: 14 amino acids. Per germline, CDR1 MNHEY and CDR2 SVGAGI. The CDR3 nucleotides are TGTGCCAGCAGTTATTGGGAAGGGAATTCACCCCTCCACTTT. Its translation: CASSYWEGNSPLHF.

The V call is TRBV6-2 or TRBV6-3, the J call TRBJ1-2; D may be TRBD1 (6 bases). Germline loops: CDR1 MNHEY, CDR2 SVGEGT. Trimming took 7 bases from V and 4 from J, leaving 13 bases between them. The length of the CDR3 is 13 residues. For the CDR3, the DNA is TGTGCCAGCACCCCAGGACAGTCCTATGGCTACACCTTC. As protein: CASTPGQSYGYTF.

The chain combines TRBV6-2 or TRBV6-3 with TRBJ2-7, with 10 bases that match TRBD1. With 4 bases clipped from V and 4 bases from J, the junction kept 13 bases outside the gene matches. Germline CDR1 and CDR2: MNHEY and SVGEGT. This CDR3 has 17 residues. The CDR3 region has the DNA TGTGCCAGCAGTTCATCTTCCGGGACAGGGGTATGGTACGAGCAGTACGTC. Its protein product is CASSSSSGTGVWYEQYV.

Only a few counts were recorded for this clone. The chain is built from TRBV7-7 and TRBJ2-6; D assignment may be TRBD1 or TRBD2 (5 bases each). CDR1 is SSHAT and CDR2 is FNYEAQ in the germline V gene (reference sequence). Between the trimmed V and J ends, which lost 5 bases and 0 bases, there was a span of 17 bases. This CDR3 comprises 18 residues. The CDR3 DNA is TGTGCCAGCAGCGTGCATCCGGGACCGATCTCTGGGGCCAACGTCCTGACTTTC. It is translated as CASSVHPGPISGANVLTF.

This chain uses TRBV6-5 with TRBJ2-1, with 7 positions matching TRBD2. The germline V gene has CDR1 MNHEY and CDR2 SVGAGI. This CDR3 has 14 residues. The chain's CDR3 is CVGRGGRPNNEQFF. CDR3 in DNA: TGTGTGGGACGAGGCGGGAGACCCAACAATGAGCAGTTCTTC.

The V call is TRBV20-1, the J call TRBJ2-3, with D possibly TRBD2 on 5 matching bases. V was pared by 5 bases and J by 8 bases, with 8 bases between. Per the germline V gene, CDR1 is DFQATT and CDR2 is SNEGSKA (reference sequence). The length of the CDR3 is 10 residues. CDR3 nucleotides: TGCAGTGCTGTCGAGGGTACGCAGTATTTT. It yields the protein CSAVEGTQYF.

The rearrangement links TRBV6-1 to TRBJ2-7; 11 nucleotides line up with TRBD1. The trim removed 1 base at V and 5 bases at J, leaving 7 bases unmatched. The CDR3 totals 16 residues. From germline, CDR1 is MNHNS and CDR2 SASEGT. The CDR3: CASSEDLGTGGHEQYV. The DNA of the CDR3 is TGTGCCAGCAGTGAAGATCTCGGGACAGGGGGGCACGAGCAGTACGTC.

The chain recombines TRBV5-6 with TRBJ2-7; 9 bases are a match to TRBD1. Germline V lookup: CDR1 SGHDT, CDR2 YYEEEE. The V segment lost 2 bases and the J segment 2 bases; nucleotides outside the gene matches: 8. There are 16 residues in the CDR3. The CDR3 spells CASSLVNTGGAYEQYV. In DNA, the CDR3 is TGTGCCAGCAGCTTAGTCAACACAGGGGGCGCCTACGAGCAGTACGTC.

The chain joins TRBV9 to TRBJ2-2; 7 nucleotides align to TRBD2. From germline, CDR1 is SGDLS and CDR2 YYNGEE. With V trimmed by 2 bases and J by 2 bases, 9 bases remained unmatched. The CDR3 is 17 residues long. DNA of the CDR3: TGTGCCAGCAGCGTGTTCGTAACTAGCGCAAACACCGGGGAGCTGTTTTTT. This translates into CASSVFVTSANTGELFF.

This clone was observed a single time. The rearrangement uses TRBV24-1 and TRBJ2-1; 14 bases map to TRBD2. V dropped 2 bases and J dropped 0; count of bases not matched to a gene: 2. Germline V CDR1 and CDR2: KGHDR, SFDVKD. The CDR3 covers 18 residues. CDR3 coding DNA: TGTGCCACCAGTGATTCTGGACTAGCGGGAGGCTCCTACAATGAGCAGTTCTTC. Translated: CATSDSGLAGGSYNEQFF.

The J gene is TRBJ1-1, the V gene TRBV6-2 or TRBV6-3, with D possibly matching TRBD1 (5 bases). V lost 6 bases, J lost 2 bases, and 13 bases lay in between. CDR1 is MNHEY and CDR2 is SVGEGT in the germline V gene. The CDR3 extends over 14 amino acids. The CDR3 DNA reads TGTGCCAGCAGACCTAGCCGGGACAACACTGAAGCTTTCTTT. Protein sequence: CASRPSRDNTEAFF.

The rearrangement uses TRBV7-8 and TRBJ1-2; TRBD1 matches 7 bases. The CDR3 runs to 15 residues. Losses at the gene ends were 2 bases for V and 4 bases for J; bases not matched to a gene: 7. CDR1 is SGHVS, CDR2 FQNEAQ, per germline. CDR3 in amino acids: CASSLRGQGVYGYTF. The DNA of the CDR3 is TGTGCCAGCAGCTTAAGAGGGCAGGGGGTCTATGGCTACACCTTC.

This chain uses TRBV5-8 with TRBJ1-5; D remains unclear. Between the trimmed V and J ends, which lost 0 bases and 1 base, there was a span of 8 bases. Germline CDR1 reads SGHTS; CDR2 reads YDEGEE. This CDR3 region has 15 residues. The CDR3 here is CASSLEAYSNQPQHF. CDR3 sequence (DNA): TGTGCCAGCAGCTTGGAGGCATACAGCAATCAGCCCCAGCATTTT.

This chain joins TRBV7-2 and TRBJ1-1; D is possibly TRBD1 (5 bases). Germline lookup yields CDR1 SGHTA and CDR2 FQGNSA. The length of the CDR3 is 16 residues. Trimming cost V 4 bases and J 5 bases, with 20 bases left between them. CDR3: CASSSGLRGEGTEAFF. The CDR3 nucleotides read TGTGCCAGCAGCTCCGGGTTAAGGGGCGAGGGAACTGAAGCTTTCTTT.

This rearrangement joins TRBV9 to TRBJ2-1, with TRBD2 identical over 8 bases. Germline-derived CDR1 and CDR2 are SGDLS and YYNGEE. The CDR3 extends over 17 amino acids. The V and J ends lost 0 bases and 4 bases, in that order; junction bases with no gene match: 9. This CDR3 reads CASSVGAGADIYNEQFF. CDR3 sequence (DNA): TGTGCCAGCAGCGTAGGAGCGGGAGCAGATATATACAATGAGCAGTTCTTC.

For the CDR3, the DNA is TGTGCCAGCAGCTATACAGGGAACACTGAAGCTTTCTTT. Protein: CASSYTGNTEAFF. The chain recombines TRBV12-3 or TRBV12-4 with TRBJ1-1; tentatively, D is TRBD1 (5 bases). CDR3 length equals 13 residues. V dropped 6 bases and J dropped 1 base, with 9 bases sitting between them.

The chain carries TRBV5-1 and TRBJ1-2, with 11 bases lining up with TRBD1. CDR1 and CDR2 from the germline V gene are SGHRS and YFSETQ. The CDR3 has 17 residues. V lost 0 bases and J lost 3; bases outside the gene matches: 7. Here the CDR3 DNA reads TGCGCCAGCAGCTTGGTTATCGGACAGGGGGCTGACTATGGCTACACCTTC. It encodes CASSLVIGQGADYGYTF. Full variable domain (rest looked up from reference TRBV5-1 and TRBJ1-2): KAGVTQTPRYLIKTRGQQVTLSCSPISGHRSVSWYQQTPGQGLQFLFEYFSETQRNKGNFPGRFSGRQFSNSRSEMNVSTLELGDSALYLCASSLVIGQGADYGYTFGSGTRLTVV.

This clone has just one count. The chain has TRBV6-4 and TRBJ2-2; weak D call: TRBD1 (6 bases). The V and J ends lost 5 bases and 5 bases respectively, with 15 bases between them. The CDR3 runs 15 residues. CDR1 MRHNA and CDR2 SNTAGT come from the germline V gene. This chain's CDR3 is CASSTGMSVTGELFF. The CDR3 DNA reads TGTGCCAGCAGTACAGGGATGTCAGTAACCGGGGAGCTGTTTTTT.

The sample holds a few counts of this clone. J is TRBJ1-1 and V is TRBV7-6; TRBD1 is a possible D gene (6 bases). CDR1 and CDR2 from the germline V gene are SGHVS and FNYEAQ. The CDR3 is 17 residues long. Trimming removed 2 bases from V and 0 bases from J, with 16 bases in between. CDR3 nucleotide sequence: TGTGCCAGCAGCTTATGGGGGGGCCACAATTTGAACACTGAAGCTTTCTTT. This codes for CASSLWGGHNLNTEAFF.

V is TRBV24-1 and J is TRBJ2-3; 10 nucleotides line up with TRBD2. J lost 3 bases, V lost 5 bases, and 10 bases had no gene match. CDR3 size: 17 residues. Germline loops: CDR1 KGHDR, CDR2 SFDVKD. The CDR3 loop is CATSAFLPGLATDTQYF. The CDR3 DNA sequence: TGTGCCACCAGTGCCTTCCTTCCGGGACTAGCGACAGATACGCAGTATTTT.

The chain joins TRBV4-1 to TRBJ1-4, with D perhaps matching TRBD1 (5 bases). The CDR3 runs to 12 residues. V shed 4 bases and J shed 8 bases, with 8 bases lying between them. The germline V gene encodes CDR1 MGHRA and CDR2 YSYEKL. CDR3 DNA sequence: TGCGCCAGCAGCCCTAAGGGGGAAAAACTGTTTTTT. Amino acid sequence: CASSPKGEKLFF.